This TCR beta chain was observed in a study of breast tumors, draining lymph nodes, adjacent tissues. Study findings and constraints: That most tumor T cells come from lymph nodes remained unproven. The data were judged consistent with most tumor T cells coming from lymph node and expanding in tumor. Luminal-like breast cancer showed significantly higher tumor–nontumor repertoire similarity than basal-like. Tumor repertoires ranked between lymph nodes and nontumor tissue in diversity, with V and J gene preferences.

This clonotype has at least ten counts. Its specificity is not known. The CDR3 runs to 13 residues. V shed 6 bases and J shed 10 bases, with 16 bases lying between them. Breast cancer patients provided tissue from their axillary draining lymph nodes. MiXCR, run by TCRdb on the multiplex PCR reads, gives a single entry per CDR3 protein. The sample shows approximately 140,000 distinct CDR3 sequences, approximately 29% of them seen only once. Sequenced material: axillary lymph node tissue. The clonotype comes from a female donor with breast cancer. Some clones in this sample may be carry-over from other donors' samples. V and J are TRBV12-3 or TRBV12-4 and TRBJ2-1, with D maybe TRBD2 (6 bases). The CDR3 sequence: CASSPPPRGEQFF. DNA of the CDR3: TGTGCCAGCAGCCCCCCCCCGCGGGGCGAGCAGTTCTTC.